One sample yielded the 10 T cell receptor beta chains listed below, sequenced in a study of OX40 agonist ivuxolimab in advanced cancers. Some clones are missing from TCRdb's copy, which holds only in-frame ones; the method was immunoSEQ multiplex PCR. The sample lists 70,000 to 95,000 clones, approximately 86% seen once, with approximately 1.9% in the top ten. This material consisted of CD4+ or CD8+ T cells sorted from blood, taken in a trial of the OX40 agonist ivuxolimab. The source is an adult with an advanced solid tumor such as melanoma, head and neck, liver or kidney cancer.

This chain links TRBV28 with TRBJ1-1, with D tentatively TRBD1 (6 bases). Germline values: CDR1 MDHEN, CDR2 SYDVKM. CDR3 length: 19 amino acids. Trimming cost V 5 bases and J 3 bases, with 28 bases left between them. The CDR3 reads CASSPPGYSGTYLHTEAFF. The CDR3 coding sequence is TGTGCCAGCAGTCCCCCAGGATATAGCGGGACATATTTACACACTGAAGCTTTCTTT.

The V call is TRBV7-2, the J call TRBJ2-7; tentatively, D is TRBD2 (5 bases). V shed 7 bases and J shed 6 bases, with 19 bases lying between them. Germline V gene data show CDR1 as SGHTA and CDR2 as FQGNSA. The length of the CDR3 is 14 residues. In DNA form, the CDR3 reads TGTGCCAGCACCCCGGCGGCTAGCTCCGCCGAGCAGTACTTC. This codes for CASTPAASSAEQYF.

The CDR3, as DNA: TGTGCCAGCAGTCGGACAGGGGGCAGGTCACCCCTCCACTTT. Its translation is CASSRTGGRSPLHF. V is TRBV5-8 and J is TRBJ1-6; 11 positions match TRBD1. V dropped 5 bases and J dropped 10; count of bases not matched to a gene: 5. CDR1 is SGHTS and CDR2 is YDEGEE in the germline V gene. The CDR3 length is 14 residues. Full variable domain (outside the CDR3, taken from reference TRBV5-8 and TRBJ1-6): EAGVTQSPTHLIKTRGQQATLRCSPISGHTSVYWYQQALGLGLQFLLWYDEGEERNRGNFPPRFSGRQFPNYSSELNVNALELEDSALYLCASSRTGGRSPLHFGNGTRLTVT.

The gene calls are TRBV6-5 and TRBJ1-2, with D unclear. Germline V lookup: CDR1 MNHEY, CDR2 SVGAGI. The CDR3 extends over 15 amino acids. V lost 0 bases, J lost 3 bases, and 11 bases lay in between. CDR3: CASSYSGGPYYGYTF. CDR3 in DNA: TGTGCCAGCAGTTACTCGGGCGGACCCTACTATGGCTACACCTTC.

The chain couples TRBV4-1 to TRBJ2-4; the D is unclear. Germline CDR1 MGHRA, CDR2 YSYEKL. V was shortened by 0 bases and J by 2 bases, with 17 bases between the two germline ends. There are 18 residues in the CDR3. The CDR3 is CASSQDQARVTPKNIQYF. For the CDR3, the DNA is TGCGCCAGCAGCCAAGATCAGGCTAGAGTTACGCCCAAAAACATTCAGTACTTC.

This chain uses TRBV5-1 with TRBJ1-1; D remains ambiguous. CDR3 length equals 16 residues. V lost 6 bases to trimming and J lost 1 base, with 19 bases between them. Germline V gene sequence: CDR1 SGHRS, CDR2 YFSETQ. The CDR3 sequence is CASTPSRAWGNTEAFF. CDR3 coding DNA: TGCGCCAGCACCCCTTCGAGGGCATGGGGGAACACTGAAGCTTTCTTT.

This clone has just one count. V and J are TRBV29-1 and TRBJ1-5; weak D call: TRBD1 (6 bases). Germline V gene lookup returns CDR1 SQVTM and CDR2 ANQGSEA. The CDR3 totals 13 residues. Trimming took off 6 bases at V and 3 bases at J, with 12 bases between the two ends. The CDR3 DNA is TGCAGCGTCGGACAGAGCATCAATCAGCCCCAGCATTTT. This translates into CSVGQSINQPQHF.

V gene TRBV6-5 combines with J gene TRBJ1-1; the D gene is possibly TRBD1 (5 bases). The CDR3 has 11 residues. V was pared by 3 bases and J by 10 bases, with 9 bases between. Germline V lookup: CDR1 MNHEY, CDR2 SVGAGI. The CDR3 loop reads CASSYSQGAFF. CDR3 nucleotides: TGTGCCAGCAGTTATTCCCAGGGAGCTTTCTTT.

This chain links TRBV5-5 with TRBJ2-7; no reliable D call. The CDR3 runs 12 residues. V lost 1 base, J lost 5 bases, and 7 bases lay in between. In germline, CDR1 is SGHKS, CDR2 YYEKEE (reference sequence). The chain's CDR3 is CASSLNTNEQYF. The CDR3 DNA follows: TGTGCCAGCAGCTTGAACACCAACGAGCAGTACTTC.

The chain links TRBV9 to TRBJ2-2; a weak D match, TRBD1 (6 bases). Trimming removed 3 bases from V and 1 base from J, with 10 bases in between. The CDR3 length is 15 residues. Germline V gene sequence: CDR1 SGDLS, CDR2 YYNGEE. CDR3 amino acids: CASSGTTGNTGELFF. CDR3 bases: TGTGCCAGCAGCGGCACGACAGGGAACACCGGGGAGCTGTTTTTT.